Presented here are 15 T cell receptor beta chains from one specimen sequenced in a study of regulatory T cells in long-lasting Graves disease. According to the study, TCR beta libraries were built with iRepertoire HTBI primers and CDR3-region Arm-PCR. TCRdb independently ran MiXCR on the multiplex PCR reads; one entry per CDR3 protein. This sample yields around 460,000 distinct CDR3 sequences, of which around a fifth are seen a single time; roughly 7% belongs to the top ten. Time point in this sample: persistent/refractory GD, antithyroid drugs over 5 years with positive TRAb. Generation of the TCR library employed RNA extracted from PBMCs. Sequences were derived from peripheral blood mononuclear cells (PBMCs), sampled when the disease was refractory, from a patient treated with antithyroid drugs. Receptor source: a female donor with Graves disease.

The table lists this clonotype with a few counts. The chain carries TRBV3-1 and TRBJ1-5, with 8 bases lining up with TRBD1. The CDR3 consists of 14 residues. Germline V lookup: CDR1 LGHDT, CDR2 YNNKEL (reference sequence). V trimming: 2 bases; J trimming: 7 bases; junction bases outside the gene matches: 4. The CDR3 region is CASSQRQGNQPQHF. The CDR3 coding sequence is TGTGCCAGCAGCCAACGACAGGGGAACCAGCCCCAGCATTTT.

This clonotype was seen ten or more times. The chain uses TRBV28 and TRBJ2-7; 12 bases agree with TRBD1. Looked up from germline, CDR1 is MDHEN and CDR2 is SYDVKM. This CDR3 comprises 14 residues. V lost 8 bases, J lost 4 bases, and 6 bases stayed unmatched. DNA for the CDR3: TGTGCCAGCCGATGGGACAGGGGGCCTTACGAGCAGTACTTC. This gives the protein CASRWDRGPYEQYF.

This clonotype has a handful of counts. This chain uses TRBV14 with TRBJ2-5, with a possible D match to TRBD1 (5 bases). V was cut by 5 bases and J by 5 bases, with 12 bases left in between. This CDR3 is 13 amino acids long. The germline gives CDR1 SGHDN, CDR2 FVKESK. The CDR3: CASSGPPGETQYF. DNA of the CDR3: TGTGCCAGCAGCGGCCCCCCAGGGGAGACCCAGTACTTC.

The chain couples TRBV7-9 to TRBJ2-1, with D perhaps matching TRBD1 or TRBD2 (5 bases each). The CDR3 extends over 13 amino acids. V was pared by 6 bases and J by 8 bases, with 14 bases between. CDR1 and CDR2 from the germline V gene are SEHNR and FQNEAQ (reference sequence). The CDR3 here is CASRMGPSHEQFF. For the CDR3, the DNA is TGTGCCAGCAGAATGGGACCGTCGCATGAGCAGTTCTTC.

This clonotype was seen only a few times. The chain links TRBV30 to TRBJ1-4; 9 positions match TRBD1. The CDR3 consists of 15 residues. V lost 1 base and J lost 8; bases outside the gene matches: 8. Germline V gene data show CDR1 as GTSNPN and CDR2 as SVGIG (reference sequence). The CDR3 nucleotides are TGTGCCTGGAGTGGGGACAGGGCCCAGGGGGAAAAACTGTTTTTT. This sequence encodes CAWSGDRAQGEKLFF.

J is TRBJ1-5 and V is TRBV30; 10 bases match TRBD1. The germline gives CDR1 GTSNPN, CDR2 SVGIG (reference sequence). The CDR3 consists of 14 residues. J was trimmed by 7 bases and V by 2 bases; bases with no gene match: 5. CDR3 sequence (DNA): TGTGCCTGGAGTCTGGGACAGGGGAGACAGCCCCAGCATTTT. This sequence encodes CAWSLGQGRQPQHF.

This clonotype was observed a handful of times. The chain is built from TRBV24-1 and TRBJ1-3; D is perhaps TRBD1 (5 bases). Trimming cost V 2 bases and J 2 bases, with 12 bases left between them. The length of the CDR3 is 16 residues. Germline V lookup: CDR1 KGHDR, CDR2 SFDVKD. The CDR3 nucleotides are TGTGCCACCAGTGATTCCGACAGTTTTACTGGAAACACCATATATTTT. This gives the protein CATSDSDSFTGNTIYF.

This clonotype was recorded at least ten times. The chain uses TRBV27 and TRBJ2-6; maybe TRBD2 (7 bases). CDR3 length: 18 amino acids. Germline values: CDR1 MNHEY, CDR2 SMNVEV (reference sequence). V was pared by 3 bases and J by 0 bases, with 15 bases between. Here the CDR3 reads CASSFLGRGGSGANVLTF. The CDR3 bases are TGTGCCAGCAGTTTCCTTGGGAGGGGGGGCTCTGGGGCCAACGTCCTGACTTTC.

CDR3 in DNA: TGTGCCAGCAACTCCCGGACAGGGGAAGATACGCAGTATTTT. Translation: CASNSRTGEDTQYF. The chain employs TRBV6-1 and TRBJ2-3; the match to TRBD1 covers 9 bases. The V gene end was trimmed by 7 bases and the J gene end by 5 bases; junction bases not matched to a gene: 7. This CDR3 has 14 residues. Looked up from germline, CDR1 is MNHNS and CDR2 is SASEGT.

This chain connects TRBV13 to TRBJ2-7, with TRBD2 matching 10 bases. Germline V lookup: CDR1 PRHDT, CDR2 FYEKMQ (reference sequence). Trimming took 6 bases from V and 9 from J; bases not matched to a gene: 11. CDR3 length equals 14 residues. CDR3 in DNA: TGTGCCAGCAGGCTAGCGGGAGCCTCATGGGGGCAGTACTTC. It is translated as CASRLAGASWGQYF.

Ten or more counts support this clonotype. The chain employs TRBV12-3 or TRBV12-4 and TRBJ1-5, with D tentatively TRBD1 (6 bases). The V end was cut by 5 bases, the J end by 3 bases, with 20 bases between. CDR3 size: 17 residues. CDR3 protein: CASSEDPGQGHNQPQHF. The CDR3 DNA sequence: TGTGCCAGCAGTGAGGACCCGGGGCAGGGGCACAATCAGCCCCAGCATTTT.

This clonotype was seen only a few times. The genes are TRBV19 and TRBJ2-6, with D uncertain. Germline loops: CDR1 LNHDA, CDR2 SQIVND (reference sequence). This CDR3 comprises 16 residues. V lost 0 bases to trimming and J lost 1 base, with 7 bases between them. The DNA of the CDR3 is TGTGCCAGTAGTATAGATCGAAGTTCTGGGGCCAACGTCCTGACTTTC. Translating it yields CASSIDRSSGANVLTF.

The chain employs TRBV28 and TRBJ2-1, with unresolved D. Deletions cut 6 bases from V and 9 bases from J, with 15 bases between. The CDR3 length is 13 residues. Germline CDR1 reads MDHEN; CDR2 reads SYDVKM. CDR3 amino acids: CASSPEYGFEQFF. The CDR3 DNA reads TGTGCCAGCAGCCCCGAGTACGGGTTTGAGCAGTTCTTC.

This clonotype appeared a few times. V and J are TRBV20-1 and TRBJ2-7; 12 positions agree with TRBD1. The CDR3 length is 15 residues. CDR1 is DFQATT, CDR2 SNEGSKA, per germline (reference sequence). V shed 6 bases, J shed 2 bases, and the junction held 8 bases outside the gene matches. The DNA of the CDR3 is TGCAGTGCGGCCCGGGACAGGGGGCCCACCTACGAGCAGTACTTC. This codes for CSAARDRGPTYEQYF.

This clonotype was observed many times. The chain couples TRBV11-3 to TRBJ2-5; D is perhaps TRBD1 (6 bases). CDR1 and CDR2 from the germline V gene are SGHNT and YENEEA. This CDR3 comprises 14 residues. V lost 3 bases and J lost 0, with 8 bases in between. CDR3 region: CASSFWTDQETQYF. CDR3 bases: TGTGCCAGCAGCTTCTGGACAGACCAAGAGACCCAGTACTTC.